This note documents a single T cell receptor (beta chain) sequence. The antigen it binds to is not known. Nothing much larger sits one base from this clone, and base qualities are not available. The data are from a study of identifying expanded T cells in peripheral blood (dated by TCRdb to between 2018 and 2021). For the study in its entirety: Four technical replicates, made by sequencing separate aliquots from the same pool of genomic DNA, were compared pairwise.

During the collection period, no infections or other immune events were recorded for the healthy donors. Time-dependent variance in a beta-binomial model of T-cell clone differential abundance was calibrated using healthy-donor blood repertoires as a training cohort. The training cohort included 10 or so healthy donors, of whom 3 were female and 7 were male. The donors were between roughly 29 and 65 years old, with an average age of approximately 46 years. Whole blood, obtained from a commercial supplier, was collected from each healthy donor at three time points spaced approximately 13 days apart. For immunosequencing, genomic DNA was extracted from unsorted whole blood. TCRbeta CDR3 regions were profiled with the immunoSEQ Assay using bias-controlled multiplex PCR amplification of genomic DNA. Regarding the original processing steps: The absolute abundance of each unique TCRbeta CDR3 region was quantified after sequences were collapsed and filtered. Differential abundance was tested with two models: a binomial (Fisher-equivalent) model and a beta-binomial model that adds time-dependent variance fitted from healthy donors. Clones with fewer than 5 combined templates were removed, and differential abundance was called for clones with a Benjamini-Hochberg FDR below 0.01. In the beta-binomial model, variance was expressed as a function of the total template count across the two samples, in the form v = (b*log(k)+a)^2. TCRdb took this table from immuneACCESS and kept in-frame rearrangements with V and J called. Such tables lack part of the clones; where checked against another copy, unresolved V genes explain under half of the gap, and the rest is unexplained. V, J and clone size are taken as reported in that table, and D and trimming were inferred from the DNA itself. The sample table contains 84,000 or so clones; only one count was recorded for roughly 90% of them. The ten largest make up approximately 7% of the sample.

Overall results and qualifications from the work: It was expected by the authors that biological variance in healthy repertoires might increase further over much longer intervals, such as months to years. The beta-binomial model significantly reduced the number of clones called differentially abundant and the false-positive rate across all healthy-donor time intervals. In all healthy donors, the variance in clone template counts between samples taken roughly two weeks apart rose significantly as total template count increased. About 1.2 differentially abundant clones were flagged by the binomial model between technical replicates, whereas about 15 and 19 were flagged over roughly two weeks and four weeks, respectively.

Source material: blood. The sequence came from a person aged 18 to 69 in good health.

The sequenced DNA: TGCGCCAGCAGCTTTACTTTTAGCCCCTCTAACTATGGCTACACCTTC. Its amino acids are CASSFTFSPSNYGYTF. This chain joins TRBV5-1 to TRBJ1-2, with no confidently assigned D gene. Spanning cysteine to phenylalanine, the CDR3 consists of 16 amino acids. The read is trimmed to its CDR3 DNA, 48 bases read in frame from base 1. Between the V and J ends, shortened by 2 bases and 0 bases respectively, the junction contains 14 bases. From the germline V gene, CDR1 is SGHRS and CDR2 is YFSETQ.